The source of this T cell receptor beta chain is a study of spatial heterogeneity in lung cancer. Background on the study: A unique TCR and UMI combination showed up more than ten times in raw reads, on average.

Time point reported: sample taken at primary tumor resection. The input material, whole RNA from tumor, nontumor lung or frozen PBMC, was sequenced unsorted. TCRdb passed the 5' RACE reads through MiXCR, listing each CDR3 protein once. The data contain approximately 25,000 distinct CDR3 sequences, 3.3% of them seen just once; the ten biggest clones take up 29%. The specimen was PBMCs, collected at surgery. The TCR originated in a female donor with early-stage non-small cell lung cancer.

CDR3: CSVRLTDTQYF. CDR3 coding DNA: TGCAGCGTCCGACTCACAGATACGCAGTATTTT. The V and J genes are TRBV29-1 and TRBJ2-3; D gene uncertain. Trimming stripped 6 bases from V and 2 bases from J, with 6 bases between. The germline V gene has CDR1 SQVTM and CDR2 ANQGSEA. The CDR3 contains 11 residues.